This is a list of T cell receptor beta chains from one sample in a study of blood T cell repertoires in COVID-19. The protocol was immunoSEQ multiplex PCR, while the TCRdb copy is restricted to in-frame clones and leaves out a portion. The sample comprises about 200,000 clones, roughly 82% of which are singletons, and around 5.5% rests with the top ten. Material for sequencing was PBMCs or T cells enriched from blood (not recorded which). Source of these receptors: a woman aged 55-70 years with acute COVID-19. Both conserved end residues are part of each CDR3. The D gene is left open where the match is weak. Size tells how often a clone was seen (once, few, many) or the class of an expanded clone, and some rows leave it out.

j_gene: TRBJ2-2
d_gene: TRBD1
abundance: -
v_gene: TRBV3-1/TRBV3-2
CDR3aa: CASSQIGQAGELFF
CDR3nt: TGTGCCAGCAGCCAAATTGGACAGGCCGGGGAGCTGTTTTTT

j_gene: TRBJ2-3
d_gene: -
abundance: -
v_gene: TRBV11-2
CDR3aa: CASSPDTSIYTQYF
CDR3nt: TGTGCCAGCAGCCCGGACACATCGATCTATACGCAGTATTTT

j_gene: TRBJ2-7
d_gene: TRBD1
abundance: -
v_gene: TRBV10-1
CDR3aa: CASIELTGTGDDEQYF
CDR3nt: TGCGCCAGCATAGAGTTAACCGGGACAGGGGACGACGAGCAGTACTTC

j_gene: TRBJ1-5
d_gene: -
abundance: -
v_gene: TRBV19
CDR3aa: CASGGGAYQPQHF
CDR3nt: TGTGCCAGTGGCGGGGGGGCCTATCAGCCCCAGCATTTT

j_gene: TRBJ1-5
d_gene: TRBD1
abundance: -
v_gene: TRBV6-5
CDR3aa: CASTSQGAREQPQHF
CDR3nt: TGTGCCAGCACCTCACAGGGGGCGCGCGAGCAGCCCCAGCATTTT

j_gene: TRBJ1-5
d_gene: -
abundance: -
v_gene: TRBV18
CDR3aa: CASSPQGTHNQPQHF
CDR3nt: TGTGCCAGCTCACCCCAGGGAACTCACAATCAGCCCCAGCATTTT

j_gene: TRBJ1-2
d_gene: -
abundance: -
v_gene: TRBV18
CDR3aa: CASSPLRMAENYGYTF
CDR3nt: TGTGCCAGCTCACCATTAAGGATGGCGGAAAACTATGGCTACACCTTC

j_gene: TRBJ1-6
d_gene: -
abundance: -
v_gene: TRBV27
CDR3aa: CASRPAVSYNSPLHF
CDR3nt: TGTGCCAGCAGACCAGCGGTGAGCTATAATTCACCCCTCCACTTT

j_gene: TRBJ1-3
d_gene: -
abundance: -
v_gene: TRBV5-1
CDR3aa: CASSPRAGLIGNTIYF
CDR3nt: TGCGCCAGCAGCCCACGGGCGGGGTTGATCGGAAACACCATATATTTT

j_gene: TRBJ1-3
d_gene: -
abundance: -
v_gene: TRBV4-3
CDR3aa: CASSQDLPGGNTIYF
CDR3nt: TGCGCCAGCAGCCAAGATCTTCCGGGTGGAAACACCATATATTTT

j_gene: TRBJ2-1
d_gene: TRBD2
abundance: -
v_gene: TRBV24-1
CDR3aa: CATSAGGPRNEQFF
CDR3nt: TGTGCCACCAGTGCGGGAGGCCCCAGGAATGAGCAGTTCTTC

j_gene: TRBJ1-1
d_gene: TRBD1
abundance: few
v_gene: TRBV28
CDR3aa: CASSPNPWTGVLDTEAFF
CDR3nt: TGTGCCAGCAGTCCAAACCCCTGGACAGGGGTCTTAGACACTGAAGCTTTCTTT

j_gene: TRBJ2-3
d_gene: TRBD2
abundance: -
v_gene: TRBV5-1
CDR3aa: CASSLGLAVTDTQYF
CDR3nt: TGCGCCAGCAGCCTGGGACTAGCGGTCACAGATACGCAGTATTTT

j_gene: TRBJ1-4
d_gene: -
abundance: -
v_gene: TRBV29-1
CDR3aa: CSVELPDSFGKLFF
CDR3nt: TGCAGCGTTGAATTACCGGACAGCTTCGGAAAACTGTTTTTT

j_gene: TRBJ1-5
d_gene: TRBD1
abundance: few
v_gene: TRBV3-1/TRBV3-2
CDR3aa: CASSGTGGSINQPQHF
CDR3nt: TGTGCCAGCAGCGGGACAGGGGGATCTATCAATCAGCCCCAGCATTTT

j_gene: TRBJ1-2
d_gene: TRBD1
abundance: few
v_gene: TRBV7-2
CDR3aa: CASSLSLDRGLGYTF
CDR3nt: TGTGCCAGCAGCTTATCCCTAGACAGGGGCCTGGGCTACACCTTC

j_gene: TRBJ2-1
d_gene: TRBD2
abundance: -
v_gene: TRBV7-2
CDR3aa: CASSLTSSPYNEQFF
CDR3nt: TGTGCCAGCAGCTTGACTAGCTCTCCCTACAATGAGCAGTTCTTC

j_gene: TRBJ1-2
d_gene: -
abundance: -
v_gene: TRBV19
CDR3aa: CASSQGGSYYGYTF
CDR3nt: TGTGCCAGTAGTCAGGGAGGCTCATACTATGGCTACACCTTC

j_gene: TRBJ1-3
d_gene: TRBD1
abundance: -
v_gene: TRBV19
CDR3aa: CASSIGADRGMRNTIYF
CDR3nt: TGTGCCAGTAGTATCGGTGCGGACAGGGGGATGAGAAACACCATATATTTT

j_gene: TRBJ1-3
d_gene: TRBD1
abundance: -
v_gene: TRBV7-2
CDR3aa: CASSSYGQGYGNTIYF
CDR3nt: TGTGCCAGCAGCTCCTATGGACAGGGATATGGAAACACCATATATTTT

j_gene: TRBJ1-3
d_gene: -
abundance: -
v_gene: TRBV5-1
CDR3aa: CASSFTKHEDTIYF
CDR3nt: TGCGCCAGCAGCTTCACTAAACACGAGGACACCATATATTTT

j_gene: TRBJ2-6
d_gene: -
abundance: -
v_gene: TRBV28
CDR3aa: CASNLSGANVLTF
CDR3nt: TGTGCCAGCAATCTCTCTGGGGCCAACGTCCTGACTTTC

j_gene: TRBJ2-7
d_gene: -
abundance: -
v_gene: TRBV3-1/TRBV3-2
CDR3aa: CASSPRRGEQYF
CDR3nt: TGTGCCAGCAGCCCCCGCCGGGGGGAGCAGTACTTC

j_gene: TRBJ2-1
d_gene: -
abundance: many
v_gene: TRBV7-2
CDR3aa: CASSLSGSIKNEQFF
CDR3nt: TGTGCCAGCAGCCTCTCCGGGTCTATTAAGAATGAGCAGTTCTTC

j_gene: TRBJ1-2
d_gene: -
abundance: -
v_gene: TRBV12-3/TRBV12-4
CDR3aa: CASSSGLYGYTF
CDR3nt: TGTGCCAGCAGTTCCGGACTATATGGCTACACCTTC

j_gene: TRBJ2-3
d_gene: TRBD2
abundance: -
v_gene: TRBV6-1
CDR3aa: CASRVAGGRTDTQYF
CDR3nt: TGTGCCAGCAGGGTAGCGGGAGGCCGCACAGATACGCAGTATTTT

j_gene: TRBJ2-5
d_gene: TRBD2
abundance: -
v_gene: TRBV6-2/TRBV6-3
CDR3aa: CASSSPTSGRPETQYF
CDR3nt: TGTGCCAGCAGTTCCCCGACTAGCGGGAGACCAGAGACCCAGTACTTC

j_gene: TRBJ2-2
d_gene: -
abundance: -
v_gene: TRBV18
CDR3aa: CASSRGSDGELFF
CDR3nt: TGTGCCAGCTCCAGGGGCTCTGACGGGGAGCTGTTTTTT

j_gene: TRBJ2-7
d_gene: -
abundance: -
v_gene: TRBV4-3
CDR3aa: CASSQDVGASLEQYF
CDR3nt: TGCGCCAGCAGCCAAGATGTGGGGGCGTCCCTCGAGCAGTACTTC